This record looks at one TCR beta chain sequence and its context. The sample is drawn from a study of blood T cell repertoires in COVID-19. Study details: T cells, B-cell-depleted T cells, or PBMCs provided the cDNA or gDNA that served as material.

TCRdb's table, derived via immunoSEQ multiplex PCR, lists solely in-frame clones and lacks some. The table has around 250,000 clones, about nine tenths seen once. This CDR3 comprises 13 residues. Germline-derived CDR1 and CDR2 are MNHEY and SVGAGI. V shed 6 bases and J 7 bases; nucleotides not matched to a gene: 5. This clonotype originated in a human donor in a cohort exposed to, infected with or recovered from COVID-19 (not recorded which). The donor label of this sample is uncertain. The sample was PBMCs or T cells enriched from blood (not recorded which). The chain has TRBV6-5 and TRBJ1-2; 10 bases line up with TRBD1. The CDR3 nucleotides read TGTGCCAGCAGAGGACAGGGGGTTAGTGGCTACACCTTC. Its protein product is CASRGQGVSGYTF.